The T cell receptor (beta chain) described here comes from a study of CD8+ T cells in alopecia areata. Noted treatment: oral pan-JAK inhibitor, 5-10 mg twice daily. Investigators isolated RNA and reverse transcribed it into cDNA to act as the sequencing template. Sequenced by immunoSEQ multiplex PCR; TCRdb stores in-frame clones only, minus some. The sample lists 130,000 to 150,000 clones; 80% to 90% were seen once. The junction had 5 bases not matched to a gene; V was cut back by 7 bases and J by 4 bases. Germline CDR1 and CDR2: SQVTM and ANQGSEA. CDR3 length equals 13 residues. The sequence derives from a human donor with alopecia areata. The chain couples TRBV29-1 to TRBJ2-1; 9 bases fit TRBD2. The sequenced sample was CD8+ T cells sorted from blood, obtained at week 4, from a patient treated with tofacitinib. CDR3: CSGRLAEYNEQFF. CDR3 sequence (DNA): TGCAGCGGTAGACTAGCGGAGTACAATGAGCAGTTCTTC.